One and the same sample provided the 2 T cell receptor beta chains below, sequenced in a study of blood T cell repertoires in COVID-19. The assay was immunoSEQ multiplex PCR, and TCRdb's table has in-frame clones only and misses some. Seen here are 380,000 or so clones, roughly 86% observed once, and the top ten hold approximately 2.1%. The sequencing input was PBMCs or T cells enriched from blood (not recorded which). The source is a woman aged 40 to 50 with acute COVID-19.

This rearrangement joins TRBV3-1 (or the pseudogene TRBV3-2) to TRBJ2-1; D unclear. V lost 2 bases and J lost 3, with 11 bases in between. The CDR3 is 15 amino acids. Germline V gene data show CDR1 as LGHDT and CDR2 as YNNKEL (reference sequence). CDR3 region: CASSQLRQIYNEQFF. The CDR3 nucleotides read TGTGCCAGCAGCCAACTACGCCAAATCTACAATGAGCAGTTCTTC.

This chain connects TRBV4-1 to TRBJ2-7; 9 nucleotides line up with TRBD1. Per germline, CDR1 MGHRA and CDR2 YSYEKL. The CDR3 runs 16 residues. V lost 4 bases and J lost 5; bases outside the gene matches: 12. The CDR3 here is CASSRATGTGIDEQYF. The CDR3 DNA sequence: TGCGCCAGCAGCCGCGCAACCGGGACAGGGATCGACGAGCAGTACTTC.